This is a list of T cell receptor beta chains from one sample in a study of CD8+ T cells in alopecia areata. The method was immunoSEQ multiplex PCR; TCRdb's version includes in-frame clones alone and lacks a portion of them. The sample has under 70,000 clones, roughly 60% seen once; the top ten hold approximately 15%. Sequencing was performed on CD8+ T cells sorted from blood, taken at week 0. These receptor sequences come from a human donor with alopecia areata. Both conserved end residues are part of each CDR3. D genes are given only for firm matches. Clone size is given for some rows only: seen once, a few or many times, or a class if the clone is expanded.

cdr3_aa: CSAPPSGRGNEQFF
cdr3_nt: TGCAGCGCACCGCCTAGCGGGAGGGGAAATGAGCAGTTCTTC
v_call: TRBV29-1
clone_size: NA
d_call: TRBD2
j_call: TRBJ2-1

cdr3_aa: CASSQAGTGSNQPQHF
cdr3_nt: TGCGCCAGCAGCCAAGCCGGGACAGGAAGCAATCAGCCCCAGCATTTT
v_call: TRBV4-1
clone_size: NA
d_call: TRBD1
j_call: TRBJ1-5

cdr3_aa: CASSPPAGSYGYTF
cdr3_nt: TGTGCCAGCAGCCCGCCCGCTGGGTCCTATGGCTACACCTTC
v_call: TRBV5-6
clone_size: NA
d_call: NA
j_call: TRBJ1-2

cdr3_aa: CASSLGPNSPLHF
cdr3_nt: TGTGCCAGCAGCTTGGGTCCGAATTCACCCCTCCACTTT
v_call: TRBV5-4
clone_size: NA
d_call: NA
j_call: TRBJ1-6

cdr3_aa: CASSSPDRNYGYTF
cdr3_nt: TGTGCCAGCAGCTCACCAGACAGGAACTATGGCTACACCTTC
v_call: TRBV7-9
clone_size: NA
d_call: NA
j_call: TRBJ1-2

cdr3_aa: CASSVGLSGANVLTF
cdr3_nt: TGTGCCAGCAGCGTAGGTCTCTCTGGGGCCAACGTCCTGACTTTC
v_call: TRBV9
clone_size: NA
d_call: NA
j_call: TRBJ2-6

cdr3_aa: CASSPDRGHTEAFF
cdr3_nt: TGTGCCAGCTCACCAGACAGGGGGCACACTGAAGCTTTCTTT
v_call: TRBV18
clone_size: NA
d_call: TRBD1
j_call: TRBJ1-1

cdr3_aa: CAISEGATDTQYF
cdr3_nt: TGTGCCATCAGTGAAGGGGCCACAGATACGCAGTATTTT
v_call: TRBV10-3
clone_size: NA
d_call: NA
j_call: TRBJ2-3

cdr3_aa: CASSPRAREEETQYF
cdr3_nt: TGTGCCAGCAGCCCCCGCGCCCGGGAGGAGGAGACCCAGTACTTC
v_call: TRBV7-9
clone_size: NA
d_call: TRBD2
j_call: TRBJ2-5

cdr3_aa: CAWSVPGPQPQHF
cdr3_nt: TGTGCCTGGAGTGTACCAGGGCCTCAGCCCCAGCATTTT
v_call: TRBV30
clone_size: NA
d_call: NA
j_call: TRBJ1-5

cdr3_aa: CASSLITGYEQYF
cdr3_nt: TGCGCCAGCAGCCTAATAACTGGCTACGAGCAGTACTTC
v_call: TRBV5-1
clone_size: few
d_call: NA
j_call: TRBJ2-7

cdr3_aa: CASSRTSGSTDTQYF
cdr3_nt: TGTGCCAGTAGTAGGACTAGCGGGAGCACAGATACGCAGTATTTT
v_call: TRBV19
clone_size: NA
d_call: TRBD2
j_call: TRBJ2-3

cdr3_aa: CASSSPGGLNEQFF
cdr3_nt: TGTGCCAGCAGTTCACCGGGGGGGCTCAATGAGCAGTTCTTC
v_call: TRBV28
clone_size: NA
d_call: TRBD2
j_call: TRBJ2-1

cdr3_aa: CASSLGGLAKNIQYF
cdr3_nt: TGTGCCAGCAGTTTAGGGGGTTTAGCCAAAAACATTCAGTACTTC
v_call: TRBV28
clone_size: NA
d_call: NA
j_call: TRBJ2-4

cdr3_aa: CASSQDRGPGANVLTF
cdr3_nt: TGCGCCAGCAGCCAAGATCGGGGGCCTGGGGCCAACGTCCTGACTTTC
v_call: TRBV4-3
clone_size: NA
d_call: NA
j_call: TRBJ2-6

cdr3_aa: CASSLSQGGPYEQYF
cdr3_nt: TGTGCCAGCAGTTTATCGCAGGGGGGTCCCTACGAGCAGTACTTC
v_call: TRBV27
clone_size: NA
d_call: NA
j_call: TRBJ2-7

cdr3_aa: CSVEFAGGPSYYNEQFF
cdr3_nt: TGCAGCGTTGAGTTTGCGGGGGGGCCGTCTTACTACAATGAGCAGTTCTTC
v_call: TRBV29-1
clone_size: NA
d_call: TRBD2
j_call: TRBJ2-1

cdr3_aa: CASSNGQGSTNQPQHF
cdr3_nt: TGTGCCAGCAGCAATGGGCAGGGGTCCACCAATCAGCCCCAGCATTTT
v_call: TRBV21-1
clone_size: many
d_call: NA
j_call: TRBJ1-5

cdr3_aa: CSVAGGRAYNEQFF
cdr3_nt: TGCAGCGTTGCGGGAGGCAGGGCATACAATGAGCAGTTCTTC
v_call: TRBV29-1
clone_size: NA
d_call: TRBD2
j_call: TRBJ2-1

cdr3_aa: CASSLGVGELFF
cdr3_nt: TGTGCCAGCAGCTTAGGCGTCGGGGAGCTGTTTTTT
v_call: TRBV13
clone_size: few
d_call: NA
j_call: TRBJ2-2

cdr3_aa: CSAVGLAGATSPYEQYF
cdr3_nt: TGCAGCGCCGTCGGACTAGCGGGGGCCACTAGCCCCTACGAGCAGTACTTC
v_call: TRBV29-1
clone_size: NA
d_call: TRBD2
j_call: TRBJ2-7

cdr3_aa: CASSLGEGVEAFF
cdr3_nt: TGCGCCAGCAGCTTGGGGGAAGGGGTTGAAGCTTTCTTT
v_call: TRBV5-1
clone_size: NA
d_call: NA
j_call: TRBJ1-1

cdr3_aa: CASSVAGLAGDTQYF
cdr3_nt: TGTGCCAGCAGCGTAGCGGGACTAGCGGGTGATACGCAGTATTTT
v_call: TRBV9
clone_size: once
d_call: TRBD2
j_call: TRBJ2-3

cdr3_aa: CASSLVLGNTGELFF
cdr3_nt: TGTGCCAGCAGCTTAGTGCTGGGGAACACCGGGGAGCTGTTTTTT
v_call: TRBV7-9
clone_size: NA
d_call: NA
j_call: TRBJ2-2

cdr3_aa: CASSRGQIYGYTF
cdr3_nt: TGTGCCAGCAGTCGGGGACAGATCTATGGCTACACCTTC
v_call: TRBV6-6
clone_size: few
d_call: TRBD1
j_call: TRBJ1-2

cdr3_aa: CASTAGTANTGELFF
cdr3_nt: TGTGCCAGCACCGCCGGGACTGCGAACACCGGGGAGCTGTTTTTT
v_call: TRBV6-5
clone_size: NA
d_call: NA
j_call: TRBJ2-2

cdr3_aa: CASSPQQGAFYGYTF
cdr3_nt: TGTGCCAGCAGCCCCCAACAGGGGGCTTTCTATGGCTACACCTTC
v_call: TRBV5-6
clone_size: NA
d_call: TRBD1
j_call: TRBJ1-2

cdr3_aa: CAWSGLENQGYEQYF
cdr3_nt: TGTGCCTGGAGTGGATTAGAGAATCAAGGGTACGAGCAGTACTTC
v_call: TRBV30
clone_size: NA
d_call: NA
j_call: TRBJ2-7

cdr3_aa: CSVELQPSSYEQYF
cdr3_nt: TGCAGCGTTGAACTGCAGCCCAGCTCCTACGAGCAGTACTTC
v_call: TRBV29-1
clone_size: NA
d_call: NA
j_call: TRBJ2-7

cdr3_aa: CAISDEDGVEAFF
cdr3_nt: TGTGCCATCAGTGACGAGGATGGGGTTGAAGCTTTCTTT
v_call: TRBV10-3
clone_size: many
d_call: NA
j_call: TRBJ1-1

cdr3_aa: CASSHGRDGYTF
cdr3_nt: TGTGCCAGCAGCCACGGGAGAGATGGCTACACCTTC
v_call: TRBV6-5
clone_size: NA
d_call: NA
j_call: TRBJ1-2

cdr3_aa: CSVERRYGYTF
cdr3_nt: TGCAGCGTTGAACGGAGGTATGGCTACACCTTC
v_call: TRBV29-1
clone_size: NA
d_call: NA
j_call: TRBJ1-2

cdr3_aa: CASSPKGLAVYEQYF
cdr3_nt: TGTGCCAGCAGTCCCAAGGGACTAGCGGTCTACGAGCAGTACTTC
v_call: TRBV27
clone_size: NA
d_call: TRBD2
j_call: TRBJ2-7

cdr3_aa: CASSSSTTGPRSGNTIYF
cdr3_nt: TGTGCCAGCAGTTCGTCGACGACAGGGCCCCGCTCTGGAAACACCATATATTTT
v_call: TRBV27
clone_size: few
d_call: TRBD1
j_call: TRBJ1-3

cdr3_aa: CASSQEPGPYNEQFF
cdr3_nt: TGCGCCAGCAGCCAGGAACCGGGACCTTACAATGAGCAGTTCTTC
v_call: TRBV4-1
clone_size: NA
d_call: NA
j_call: TRBJ2-1

cdr3_aa: CAWRAQGARWPDEQFF
cdr3_nt: TGTGCCTGGAGGGCACAGGGGGCGCGATGGCCCGATGAGCAGTTCTTC
v_call: TRBV30
clone_size: NA
d_call: TRBD1
j_call: TRBJ2-1

cdr3_aa: CSVEQGIVVETQYF
cdr3_nt: TGCAGCGTTGAGCAGGGGATTGTCGTTGAGACCCAGTACTTC
v_call: TRBV29-1
clone_size: NA
d_call: NA
j_call: TRBJ2-5

cdr3_aa: CASSVGRTDTQYF
cdr3_nt: TGTGCCAGCAGCGTGGGGCGCACAGATACGCAGTATTTT
v_call: TRBV9
clone_size: once
d_call: NA
j_call: TRBJ2-3

cdr3_aa: CSHALREYNEQFF
cdr3_nt: TGCAGCCACGCATTGCGGGAGTACAATGAGCAGTTCTTC
v_call: TRBV29-1
clone_size: NA
d_call: TRBD2
j_call: TRBJ2-1

cdr3_aa: CASSSTMGTNEQFF
cdr3_nt: TGTGCCAGCAGCTCGACAATGGGGACCAATGAGCAGTTCTTC
v_call: TRBV7-7
clone_size: few
d_call: NA
j_call: TRBJ2-1

cdr3_aa: CASSSRMEKLFF
cdr3_nt: TGTGCCAGCAGTTCCCGAATGGAAAAACTGTTTTTT
v_call: TRBV27
clone_size: NA
d_call: NA
j_call: TRBJ1-4

cdr3_aa: CASSVDDTEAFF
cdr3_nt: TGTGCCAGCAGCGTAGATGACACTGAAGCTTTCTTT
v_call: TRBV9
clone_size: NA
d_call: NA
j_call: TRBJ1-1

cdr3_aa: CASSQELSGNEQYF
cdr3_nt: TGCGCCAGCAGCCAAGAGCTGTCAGGGAACGAGCAGTACTTC
v_call: TRBV4-3
clone_size: NA
d_call: NA
j_call: TRBJ2-7

cdr3_aa: CASSIAGQPQHF
cdr3_nt: TGTGCCAGTAGTATAGCAGGACAGCCCCAGCATTTT
v_call: TRBV19
clone_size: NA
d_call: NA
j_call: TRBJ1-5

cdr3_aa: CASSLGTGQKAFF
cdr3_nt: TGTGCCAGCAGTCTAGGGACAGGCCAAAAAGCTTTCTTT
v_call: TRBV27
clone_size: NA
d_call: TRBD1
j_call: TRBJ1-1

cdr3_aa: CASSPLEAYQPQHF
cdr3_nt: TGTGCCAGCAGCCCCTTAGAGGCTTATCAGCCCCAGCATTTT
v_call: TRBV27
clone_size: NA
d_call: NA
j_call: TRBJ1-5

cdr3_aa: CASSYATGLNTEAFF
cdr3_nt: TGTGCCAGCAGCTACGCGACAGGGTTGAACACTGAAGCTTTCTTT
v_call: TRBV5-6
clone_size: NA
d_call: TRBD1
j_call: TRBJ1-1

cdr3_aa: CASSLTGALNQPQHF
cdr3_nt: TGCGCCAGCAGCCTGACAGGAGCCCTAAATCAGCCCCAGCATTTT
v_call: TRBV5-1
clone_size: NA
d_call: NA
j_call: TRBJ1-5

cdr3_aa: CASSWVGKGYEQYF
cdr3_nt: TGTGCCAGCAGTTGGGTAGGGAAAGGCTACGAGCAGTACTTC
v_call: TRBV27
clone_size: NA
d_call: NA
j_call: TRBJ2-7

cdr3_aa: CASSLRADEGYTF
cdr3_nt: TGTGCCAGCAGCTTGAGGGCGGACGAAGGCTACACCTTC
v_call: TRBV5-6
clone_size: NA
d_call: NA
j_call: TRBJ1-2

cdr3_aa: CAWSELAEGGDTQYF
cdr3_nt: TGTGCCTGGAGTGAATTAGCGGAGGGGGGAGATACGCAGTATTTT
v_call: TRBV30
clone_size: NA
d_call: NA
j_call: TRBJ2-3

cdr3_aa: CASSHQGGASTDTQYF
cdr3_nt: TGTGCCAGCAGCCACCAAGGGGGGGCTAGCACAGATACGCAGTATTTT
v_call: TRBV7-3
clone_size: few
d_call: NA
j_call: TRBJ2-3

cdr3_aa: CASSSGPASTDTQYF
cdr3_nt: TGTGCCAGCAGCTCAGGACCAGCTAGCACAGATACGCAGTATTTT
v_call: TRBV7-8
clone_size: NA
d_call: NA
j_call: TRBJ2-3

cdr3_aa: CASSLEGTGGAYGYTF
cdr3_nt: TGCGCCAGCAGCTTGGAAGGGACAGGGGGCGCTTATGGCTACACCTTC
v_call: TRBV5-1
clone_size: once
d_call: TRBD1
j_call: TRBJ1-2